This T cell receptor beta chain comes out of a study of T cell responses to AZD1222 COVID-19 vaccine. Findings and limits, study-wide: In the spike-specific TCR repertoire, nearly half reportedly target unmutated variant regions. Regions 160-218 and 743-854 dominated among vaccine-associated CD4 TCRs spanning spike. At baseline, just a handful of AZD1222 recipients tested seropositive. There were mostly white British donors and more females than males, and clonal diversity was possibly underestimated.

The assay was immunoSEQ multiplex PCR, and TCRdb's table has in-frame clones only and misses some. This repertoire shows 150,000 to 200,000 clones, 70% to 90% found once; its top ten account for approximately 10%. There are 14 residues in the CDR3. V shed 0 bases and J shed 7 bases, with 9 bases lying between them. Germline lookup yields CDR1 MNHNS and CDR2 SASEGT. Comment on this clone: Its antigen is unknown.

Source: peripheral blood, taken 28 days after the second AZD1222 dose. The chain combines TRBV6-1 with TRBJ2-2; D assignment may be TRBD1 or TRBD2 (5 bases each). This receptor was obtained from an adult who received the AZD1222 COVID-19 vaccine. The CDR3 nucleotides are TGTGCCAGCAGTGAAGCGAGGGGCCTCGGGGAGCTGTTTTTT. Protein: CASSEARGLGELFF.